The source of this T cell receptor beta chain is a study of T-cell reconstitution after alpha-beta-depleted transplantation in children. The TCRbeta library incorporated unique molecular identifiers. From the PCR reads, TCRdb called clonotypes with MiXCR, one entry per CDR3 protein. The data show 360,000 or so distinct CDR3 sequences, around 21% seen once. The sample holds a few counts of this clonotype. Germline CDR1 LNHNV, CDR2 YYDKDF (reference sequence). The CDR3 contains 14 residues. Between the trimmed V and J ends, which lost 1 base and 4 bases, there was a span of 7 bases. The origin of this receptor is a human donor who donated a stem cell graft to a child with acute myeloid leukemia. The sample consisted of PBMCs from the stem cell graft donor, taken from the stem cell graft. This rearrangement joins TRBV15 to TRBJ2-2; no clear D. The CDR3 loop reads CATSRVEVTGELFF. CDR3 in DNA: TGTGCCACCAGCAGAGTGGAAGTCACCGGGGAGCTGTTTTTT.